The clone carrying this TCR beta chain was counted once. What it recognizes is unknown. These data are taken from a study of shared clonotypes between healthy human individuals. Overall study context: The donors, two women and a few men, were aged 18 to 49. Findings and caveats of the study: Generally, naive subsets (rather than memory subsets) showed larger estimated richness.

CDR1 is MDHEN, CDR2 SYDVKM, per germline. The CDR3 has 14 residues. Unmatched junction bases numbered 5, after V lost 4 bases and J lost 3 bases. Under the authors' procedure: Filtering differed for immunoSEQ, which gave only junction sequences without quality scores. Here immunoSEQ multiplex PCR was the method, and the copy in TCRdb shows in-frame clones only, minus some. V and J calls and clone size follow that table, whereas D and trimming were derived from the DNA. Counted here are just over 2,000,000 clones, roughly 94% occurring once; the ten biggest clones make up about 1.1%. Naive CD8 cells, CD45RO-negative and positively selected for CCR7, excluded terminally differentiated effector memory CD45RA+ cells.

The source is a man younger than 35 in good health. Sample: naive CD8+ T cells sorted from blood. This rearrangement joins TRBV28 to TRBJ2-7, with TRBD2 matching over 8 bases. DNA of the CDR3: TGTGCCAGCAGTTCATTAGCGGGGAACTACGAGCAGTACTTC. Its protein is CASSSLAGNYEQYF.